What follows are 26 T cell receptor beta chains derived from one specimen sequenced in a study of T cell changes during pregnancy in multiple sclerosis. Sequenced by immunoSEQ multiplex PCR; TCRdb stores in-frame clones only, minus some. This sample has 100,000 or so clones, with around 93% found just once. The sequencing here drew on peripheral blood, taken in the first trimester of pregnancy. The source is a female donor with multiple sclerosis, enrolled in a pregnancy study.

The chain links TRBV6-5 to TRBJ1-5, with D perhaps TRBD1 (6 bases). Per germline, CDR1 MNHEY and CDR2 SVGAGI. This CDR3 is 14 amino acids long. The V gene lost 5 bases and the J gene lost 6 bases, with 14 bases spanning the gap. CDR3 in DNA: TGTGCCAGCAGTAGACAGGTTTCTGGTCAGCCCCAGCATTTT. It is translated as CASSRQVSGQPQHF.

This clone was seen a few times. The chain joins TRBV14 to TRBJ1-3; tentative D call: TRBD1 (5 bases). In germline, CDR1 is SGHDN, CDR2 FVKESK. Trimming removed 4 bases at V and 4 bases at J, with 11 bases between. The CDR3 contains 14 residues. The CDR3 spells CASSPGTPGNTIYF. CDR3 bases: TGTGCCAGCAGCCCCGGGACTCCAGGAAACACCATATATTTT. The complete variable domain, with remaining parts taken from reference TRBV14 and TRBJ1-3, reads EAGVTQFPSHSVIEKGQTVTLRCDPISGHDNLYWYRRVMGKEIKFLLHFVKESKQDESGMPNNRFLAERTGGTYSTLKVQPAELEDSGVYFCASSPGTPGNTIYFGEGSWLTVV.

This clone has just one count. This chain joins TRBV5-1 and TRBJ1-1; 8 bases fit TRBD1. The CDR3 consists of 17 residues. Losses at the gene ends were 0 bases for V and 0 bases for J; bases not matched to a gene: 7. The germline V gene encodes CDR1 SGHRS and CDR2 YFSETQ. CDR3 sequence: CASSLATGVLMNTEAFF. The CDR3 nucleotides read TGCGCCAGCAGCTTGGCGACAGGGGTGTTGATGAACACTGAAGCTTTCTTT.

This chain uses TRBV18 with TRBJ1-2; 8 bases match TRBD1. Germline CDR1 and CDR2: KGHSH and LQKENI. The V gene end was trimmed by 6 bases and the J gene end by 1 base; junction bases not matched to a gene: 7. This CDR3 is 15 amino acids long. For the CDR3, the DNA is TGTGCCAGCTCCCCGACGACAGGGGTTAACTATGGCTACACCTTC. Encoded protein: CASSPTTGVNYGYTF.

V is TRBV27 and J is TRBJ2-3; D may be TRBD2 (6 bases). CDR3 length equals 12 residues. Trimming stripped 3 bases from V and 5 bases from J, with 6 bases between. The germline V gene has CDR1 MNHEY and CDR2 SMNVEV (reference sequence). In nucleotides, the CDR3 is TGTGCCAGCAGTTTGGGAGGAGATACGCAGTATTTT. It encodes CASSLGGDTQYF.

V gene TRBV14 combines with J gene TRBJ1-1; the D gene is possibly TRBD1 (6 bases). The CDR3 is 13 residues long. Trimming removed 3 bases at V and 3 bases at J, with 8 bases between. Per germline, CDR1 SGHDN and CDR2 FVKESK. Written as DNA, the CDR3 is TGTGCCAGCAGCCAGGACAGTTACACTGAAGCTTTCTTT. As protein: CASSQDSYTEAFF.

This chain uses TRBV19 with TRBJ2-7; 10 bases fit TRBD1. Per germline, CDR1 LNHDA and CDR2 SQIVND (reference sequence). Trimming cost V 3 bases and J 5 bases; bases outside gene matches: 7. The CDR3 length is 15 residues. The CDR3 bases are TGTGCCAGTAGTATTGCCGGACAGGGGGTTCACGAGCAGTACTTC. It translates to CASSIAGQGVHEQYF.

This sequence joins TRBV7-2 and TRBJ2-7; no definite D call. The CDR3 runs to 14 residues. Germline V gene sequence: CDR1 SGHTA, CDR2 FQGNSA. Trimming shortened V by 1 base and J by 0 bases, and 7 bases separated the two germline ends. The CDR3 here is CASSLDGTSYEQYF. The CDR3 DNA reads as TGTGCCAGCAGCTTAGATGGCACCTCCTACGAGCAGTACTTC.

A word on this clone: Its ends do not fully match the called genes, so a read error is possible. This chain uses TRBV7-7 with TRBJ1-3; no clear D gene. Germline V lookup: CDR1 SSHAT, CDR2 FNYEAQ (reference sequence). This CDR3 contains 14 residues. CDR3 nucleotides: TGTGCTAGCAGCTTAACCGCCTACGGTAACACCATATATTTT. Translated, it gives CASSLTAYGNTIYF.

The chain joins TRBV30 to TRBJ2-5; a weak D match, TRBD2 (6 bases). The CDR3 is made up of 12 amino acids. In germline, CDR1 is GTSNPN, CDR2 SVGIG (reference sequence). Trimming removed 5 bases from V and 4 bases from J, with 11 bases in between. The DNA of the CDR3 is TGTGCCTGGTTTAGCGGTCCAGAGACCCAGTACTTC. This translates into CAWFSGPETQYF.

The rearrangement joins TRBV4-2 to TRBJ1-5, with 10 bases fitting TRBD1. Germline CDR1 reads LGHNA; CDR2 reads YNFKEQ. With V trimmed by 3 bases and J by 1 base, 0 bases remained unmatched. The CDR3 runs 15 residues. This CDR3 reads CASSQDRGSNQPQHF. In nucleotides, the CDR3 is TGTGCCAGCAGCCAGGACAGGGGGAGCAATCAGCCCCAGCATTTT.

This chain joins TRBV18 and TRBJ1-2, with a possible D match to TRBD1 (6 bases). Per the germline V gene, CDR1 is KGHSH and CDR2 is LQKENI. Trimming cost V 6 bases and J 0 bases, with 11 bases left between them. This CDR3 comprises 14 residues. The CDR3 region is CASSRTVTNYGYTF. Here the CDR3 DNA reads TGTGCCAGCTCGCGGACAGTCACTAACTATGGCTACACCTTC.

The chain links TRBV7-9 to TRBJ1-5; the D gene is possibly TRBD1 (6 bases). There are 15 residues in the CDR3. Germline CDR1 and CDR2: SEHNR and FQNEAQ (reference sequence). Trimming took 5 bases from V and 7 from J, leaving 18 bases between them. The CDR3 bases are TGTGCCAGCAGCCAAGCACAGGGAGCGGAACAGCCCCAGCATTTT. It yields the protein CASSQAQGAEQPQHF.

CDR3 nucleotide sequence: TGTGCCAGCAGTGGAGGGGGCGACGGGAAAAACATTCAGTACTTC. This sequence encodes CASSGGGDGKNIQYF. The chain uses TRBV6-1 and TRBJ2-4, with 7 bases lining up with TRBD1. The junction had 7 bases not matched to a gene; V was cut back by 4 bases and J by 4 bases. Looked up from germline, CDR1 is MNHNS and CDR2 is SASEGT. The CDR3 is made up of 15 amino acids.

The CDR3 protein is CAWSGGPYSTDTQYF. CDR3 sequence (DNA): TGTGCCTGGAGCGGGGGACCCTATAGCACAGATACGCAGTATTTT. This chain connects TRBV30 to TRBJ2-3; D might be TRBD2 (6 bases). V was cut by 3 bases and J by 0 bases, with 13 bases left in between. The CDR3 runs 15 residues. Germline values: CDR1 GTSNPN, CDR2 SVGIG (reference sequence).

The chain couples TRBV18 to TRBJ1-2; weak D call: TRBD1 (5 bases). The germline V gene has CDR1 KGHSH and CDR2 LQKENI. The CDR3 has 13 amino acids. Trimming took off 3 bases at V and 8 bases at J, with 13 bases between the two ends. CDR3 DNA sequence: TGTGCCAGCTCACCCCCTGACAGTAGGGGCTACACCTTC. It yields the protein CASSPPDSRGYTF.

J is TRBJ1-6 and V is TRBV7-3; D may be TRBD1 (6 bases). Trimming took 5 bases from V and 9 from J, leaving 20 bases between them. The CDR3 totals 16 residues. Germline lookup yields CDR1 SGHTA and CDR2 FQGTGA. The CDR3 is CASSPTGGGSGSPLHF. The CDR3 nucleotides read TGTGCCAGCAGCCCCACGGGGGGGGGCTCCGGTTCACCCCTCCACTTT.

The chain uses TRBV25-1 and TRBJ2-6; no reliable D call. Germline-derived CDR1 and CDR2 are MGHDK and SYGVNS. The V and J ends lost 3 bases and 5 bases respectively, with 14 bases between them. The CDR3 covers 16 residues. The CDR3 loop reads CASSDPRYSWANVLTF. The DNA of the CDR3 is TGTGCCAGCAGTGATCCTAGGTACTCGTGGGCCAACGTCCTGACTTTC.

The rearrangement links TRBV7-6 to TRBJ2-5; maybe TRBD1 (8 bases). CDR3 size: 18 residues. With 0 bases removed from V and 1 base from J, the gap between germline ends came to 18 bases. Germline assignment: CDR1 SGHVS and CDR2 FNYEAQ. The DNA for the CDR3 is TGTGCCAGCAGCTTAGCAGCGGGACAGGCGATCCCCCAAGAGACCCAGTACTTC. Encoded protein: CASSLAAGQAIPQETQYF.

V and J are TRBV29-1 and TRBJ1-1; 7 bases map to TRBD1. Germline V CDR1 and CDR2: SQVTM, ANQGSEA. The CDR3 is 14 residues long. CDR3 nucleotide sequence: TGCAGTGGTAACGCGGGACAGATGAACACTGAAGCTTTCTTT. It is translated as CSGNAGQMNTEAFF.

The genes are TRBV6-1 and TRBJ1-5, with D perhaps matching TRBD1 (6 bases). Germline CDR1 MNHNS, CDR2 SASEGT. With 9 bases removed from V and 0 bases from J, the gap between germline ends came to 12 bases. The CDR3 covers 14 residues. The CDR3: CASATGHSNQPQHF. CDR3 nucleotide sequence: TGTGCCAGTGCGACAGGCCATAGCAATCAGCCCCAGCATTTT.

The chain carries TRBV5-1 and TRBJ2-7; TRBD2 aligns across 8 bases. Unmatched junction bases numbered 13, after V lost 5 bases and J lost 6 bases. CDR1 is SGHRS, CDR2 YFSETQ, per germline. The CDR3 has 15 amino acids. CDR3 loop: CASRPGGVMSAEQYF. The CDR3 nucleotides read TGCGCCAGCAGGCCCGGGGGGGTTATGTCGGCCGAGCAGTACTTC.

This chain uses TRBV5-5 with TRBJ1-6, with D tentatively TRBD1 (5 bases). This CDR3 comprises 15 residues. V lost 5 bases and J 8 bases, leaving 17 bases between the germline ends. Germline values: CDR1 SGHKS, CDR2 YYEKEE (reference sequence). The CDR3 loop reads CASRAFQGMDSPLHF. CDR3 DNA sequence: TGTGCCAGCAGAGCGTTCCAGGGTATGGATTCACCCCTCCACTTT.

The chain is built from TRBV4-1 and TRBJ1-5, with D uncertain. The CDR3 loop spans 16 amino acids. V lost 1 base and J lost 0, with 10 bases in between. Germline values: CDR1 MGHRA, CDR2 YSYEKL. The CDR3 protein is CASSQGRSFSNQPQHF. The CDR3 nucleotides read TGCGCCAGCAGCCAAGGACGGAGCTTTAGCAATCAGCCCCAGCATTTT.

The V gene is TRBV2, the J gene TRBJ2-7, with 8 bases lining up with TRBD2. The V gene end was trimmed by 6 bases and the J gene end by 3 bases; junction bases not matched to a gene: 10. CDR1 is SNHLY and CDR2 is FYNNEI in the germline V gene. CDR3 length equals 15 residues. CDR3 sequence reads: CASSPAGGGFYEQYF. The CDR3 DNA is TGTGCCAGCAGCCCTGCTGGCGGGGGGTTCTACGAGCAGTACTTC. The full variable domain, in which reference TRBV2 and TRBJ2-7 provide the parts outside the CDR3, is EPEVTQTPSHQVTQMGQEVILRCVPISNHLYFYWYRQILGQKVEFLVSFYNNEISEKSEIFDDQFSVERPDGSNFTLKIRSTKLEDSAMYFCASSPAGGGFYEQYFGPGTRLTVT.

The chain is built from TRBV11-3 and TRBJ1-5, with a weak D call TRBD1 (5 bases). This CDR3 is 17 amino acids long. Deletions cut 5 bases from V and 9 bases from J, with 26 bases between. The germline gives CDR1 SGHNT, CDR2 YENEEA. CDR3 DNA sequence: TGTGCCAGCAGCCGTACTCTGGGTATGATGGGACTTCGGCCCCAGCATTTT. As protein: CASSRTLGMMGLRPQHF.